This passage covers 16 T cell receptor beta chains from one sample sequenced in a study of T cell responses to AZD1222 COVID-19 vaccine. Profiled with immunoSEQ multiplex PCR; TCRdb holds only in-frame clones, not every one. The sample contains about 110,000 clones, about 94% of which appear only once. Material: peripheral blood, obtained 28 days after the second AZD1222 dose. These receptors came from an adult who received the AZD1222 COVID-19 vaccine.

This clone has a single count. V usage is TRBV7-2 and J usage is TRBJ2-7; no clear D gene. This CDR3 comprises 11 residues. V was cut by 2 bases and J by 7 bases, with 6 bases left in between. Germline CDR1 reads SGHTA; CDR2 reads FQGNSA. CDR3 coding DNA: TGTGCCAGCAGCTTATCGCTAGAGCAGTACTTC. Translation gives CASSLSLEQYF.

The V call is TRBV11-2, the J call TRBJ1-1, with D perhaps matching TRBD1 (6 bases). The CDR3 covers 15 residues. V was clipped by 5 bases and J by 1 base, with 14 bases between them. The germline CDR1 and CDR2 sequences are SGHAT and FQNNGV. CDR3 in DNA: TGTGCCAGCAGCCCCGTCTTGACAGGGAACACTGAAGCTTTCTTT. This codes for CASSPVLTGNTEAFF.

V and J are TRBV7-6 and TRBJ2-1; D might be TRBD1 (7 bases). Trimming took off 5 bases at V and 3 bases at J, with 20 bases between the two ends. Germline CDR1 SGHVS, CDR2 FNYEAQ. The length of the CDR3 is 17 residues. The CDR3 DNA is TGTGCCAGCAGCAAAAGGACAGGTGCCGGGGGCTACAATGAGCAGTTCTTC. It codes for CASSKRTGAGGYNEQFF.

The chain employs TRBV10-2 and TRBJ1-2; 8 bases are a match to TRBD1. The CDR3 covers 17 residues. V gave up 0 bases and J gave up 4 bases; unmatched junction bases: 10. CDR1 and CDR2 from the germline V gene are WSHSY and SAAADI. The DNA of the CDR3 is TGCGCCAGCAGTGAGTCATGGACAGGGAGTCTCTTCTATGGCTACACCTTC. Its protein is CASSESWTGSLFYGYTF.

This clone was seen just once. This chain uses TRBV6-4 with TRBJ2-7; D not resolved. Germline values: CDR1 MRHNA, CDR2 SNTAGT. V was shortened by 3 bases and J by 2 bases, with 5 bases between the two germline ends. This CDR3 contains 12 residues. CDR3 DNA sequence: TGTGCCAGCAGTGAAGGAACCTACGAGCAGTACTTC. Translated: CASSEGTYEQYF.

The genes are TRBV30 and TRBJ2-2, with a possible D match to TRBD2 (6 bases). Per germline, CDR1 GTSNPN and CDR2 SVGIG (reference sequence). V lost 7 bases and J lost 1, with 13 bases in between. This CDR3 is 14 amino acids long. CDR3 protein: CASSGTRNTGELFF. In DNA form, the CDR3 reads TGTGCCTCGTCCGGGACTCGGAACACCGGGGAGCTGTTTTTT.

The chain combines TRBV19 with TRBJ2-7; D ambiguous. The length of the CDR3 is 13 residues. V lost 4 bases to trimming and J lost 0 bases, with 7 bases between them. Germline loops: CDR1 LNHDA, CDR2 SQIVND (reference sequence). The CDR3 loop is CASSSSISYEQYF. The CDR3 DNA reads as TGTGCCAGTAGTAGTTCTATCTCCTACGAGCAGTACTTC. Complete variable domain (other parts from reference TRBV19 and TRBJ2-7): DGGITQSPKYLFRKEGQNVTLSCEQNLNHDAMYWYRQDPGQGLRLIYYSQIVNDFQKGDIAEGYSVSREKKESFPLTVTSAQKNPTAFYLCASSSSISYEQYFGPGTRLTVT.

The chain carries TRBV29-1 and TRBJ2-3; TRBD1 matches at 7 bases. This CDR3 has 12 residues. Germline CDR1 SQVTM, CDR2 ANQGSEA. Unmatched junction bases numbered 4, after V lost 4 bases and J lost 6 bases. CDR3 region: CSVVEQGDTQYF. CDR3 coding DNA: TGCAGCGTTGTTGAACAGGGGGATACGCAGTATTTT.

J is TRBJ1-4 and V is TRBV7-9; 9 bases map to TRBD1. After removal of 2 bases from V and 8 bases from J, the junction contained 6 bases not matched to a gene. There are 15 residues in the CDR3. Germline CDR1 and CDR2: SEHNR and FQNEAQ (reference sequence). CDR3 nucleotide sequence: TGTGCCAGCAGCTTAACCGGGACAGGGCACGAAAAACTGTTTTTT. This codes for CASSLTGTGHEKLFF.

This clone was counted a single time. The CDR3 nucleotides read TGTGCCAGCAGTCAAAGTGATCGGGGGCTGGAGACCCAGTACTTC. Protein sequence: CASSQSDRGLETQYF. The chain employs TRBV6-5 and TRBJ2-5, with D possibly being TRBD1 or TRBD2 (6 bases each). V was cut by 5 bases and J by 5 bases, with 18 bases left in between. The germline V gene encodes CDR1 MNHEY and CDR2 SVGAGI. The CDR3 contains 15 residues.

This chain uses TRBV6-5 with TRBJ2-1; TRBD1 might be the D (6 bases). V was cut by 8 bases and J by 7 bases, with 12 bases left in between. CDR1 and CDR2 (germline): MNHEY, SVGAGI. This CDR3 has 12 residues. In DNA form, the CDR3 reads TGTGCCAGCGCCCGGACAGTGAATGAGCAGTTCTTC. Its protein is CASARTVNEQFF.

The chain uses TRBV2 and TRBJ1-4, with TRBD1 identical over 8 bases. Germline V CDR1 and CDR2: SNHLY, FYNNEI. This CDR3 has 18 amino acids. Trimming removed 7 bases from V and 5 bases from J; junction bases left unmatched: 18. The DNA for the CDR3 is TGTGCCAGCATTAGCTGGGGGACAGGCATCAGGTGGAATGAAAAACTGTTTTTT. Translation gives CASISWGTGIRWNEKLFF. Combining the CDR3 with reference TRBV2 and TRBJ1-4 gives the whole variable domain EPEVTQTPSHQVTQMGQEVILRCVPISNHLYFYWYRQILGQKVEFLVSFYNNEISEKSEIFDDQFSVERPDGSNFTLKIRSTKLEDSAMYFCASISWGTGIRWNEKLFFGSGTQLSVL.

This chain joins TRBV25-1 and TRBJ1-1; possible D gene TRBD1, 6 bases. This CDR3 has 14 residues. From germline, CDR1 is MGHDK and CDR2 SYGVNS. Trimming shortened V by 7 bases and J by 0 bases, and 12 bases separated the two germline ends. CDR3 nucleotides: TGTGCCAGCAAGGACAGCCAATTGAACACTGAAGCTTTCTTT. Its translation: CASKDSQLNTEAFF.

The chain carries TRBV7-2 and TRBJ2-7; TRBD2 agrees at 10 bases. V gave up 1 base and J gave up 2 bases; unmatched junction bases: 2. Germline CDR1 and CDR2: SGHTA and FQGNSA. The length of the CDR3 is 15 residues. CDR3 protein: CASSLVSGGAYEQYF. CDR3 nucleotides: TGTGCCAGCAGCTTAGTAAGCGGGGGGGCCTACGAGCAGTACTTC.

The chain recombines TRBV7-2 with TRBJ2-5; D is unresolved. With 5 bases removed from V and 4 bases from J, the gap between germline ends came to 20 bases. CDR1 and CDR2 from the germline V gene are SGHTA and FQGNSA. The CDR3 is 16 residues long. CDR3 DNA: TGTGCCAGCAGCCCTAAGGTTCGAGGACGCGCAGAGACCCAGTACTTC. It encodes CASSPKVRGRAETQYF.

The V call is TRBV7-9, the J call TRBJ1-1; 7 bases line up with TRBD1. V gave up 5 bases and J gave up 1 base; unmatched junction bases: 4. The CDR3 consists of 14 residues. Germline assignment: CDR1 SEHNR and CDR2 FQNEAQ (reference sequence). The CDR3 DNA is TGTGCCAGCAGCAACAGGGGCAAGAACACTGAAGCTTTCTTT. It encodes CASSNRGKNTEAFF.